A single sample gave rise to the 30 T cell receptor beta chains below, sequenced in a study of long-term antiretroviral therapy in people with HIV. Investigators performed immunoSEQ version v3.0 at survey level. Method: immunoSEQ multiplex PCR; TCRdb's copy keeps in-frame clones and lacks some. The sample yields 20,000 to 30,000 clones, more than 85% seen once. The sample here was unsorted PBMCs, taken 1.9 years after starting antiretroviral therapy. The receptors derive from a woman in her twenties or thirties with HIV.

The chain carries TRBV5-6 and TRBJ1-1; D is uncertain. V lost 2 bases and J lost 4, with 9 bases in between. Germline V gives CDR1 SGHDT, CDR2 YYEEEE. The CDR3 is 13 amino acids. CDR3 loop: CASSFRLGTEAFF. CDR3 sequence (DNA): TGTGCCAGCAGCTTCCGCCTCGGCACTGAAGCTTTCTTT.

This sequence joins TRBV13 and TRBJ2-2; 7 positions match TRBD1. Germline V gene sequence: CDR1 PRHDT, CDR2 FYEKMQ (reference sequence). Germline trimming cut 9 bases from V and 3 bases from J; bases unmatched to any gene: 10. The CDR3 sequence is 15 residues long. DNA of the CDR3: TGTGCCAGTCACCGTAGCACAGGGGACACCGGGGAGCTGTTTTTT. It codes for CASHRSTGDTGELFF. The full variable domain, its missing parts supplied by reference TRBV13 and TRBJ2-2, is AAGVIQSPRHLIKEKRETATLKCYPIPRHDTVYWYQQGPGQDPQFLISFYEKMQSDKGSIPDRFSAQQFSDYHSELNMSSLELGDSALYFCASHRSTGDTGELFFGEGSRLTVL.

This chain joins TRBV14 and TRBJ1-2; unclear D gene. Trimming removed 4 bases at V and 8 bases at J, with 17 bases between. The CDR3 totals 14 residues. From germline, CDR1 is SGHDN and CDR2 FVKESK. The CDR3 DNA sequence: TGTGCCAGCAGCCCCCCCGGCCATCCCTTCGGCTACACCTTC. As protein: CASSPPGHPFGYTF.

The genes are TRBV5-1 and TRBJ1-1; the D is unclear. The V end was cut by 7 bases, the J end by 3 bases, with 10 bases between. The CDR3 has 12 amino acids. The germline gives CDR1 SGHRS, CDR2 YFSETQ. CDR3 sequence (DNA): TGCGCCAGCCGCCGGATTGACACTGAAGCTTTCTTT. Residues: CASRRIDTEAFF.

The chain recombines TRBV27 with TRBJ1-1; D gene unclear. V lost 5 bases, J lost 10 bases, and 20 bases lay in between. The CDR3 is made up of 14 amino acids. The germline CDR1 and CDR2 sequences are MNHEY and SMNVEV (reference sequence). The CDR3 here is CASSEKTIPLGAFF. In DNA, the CDR3 is TGTGCCAGCAGTGAAAAGACCATTCCTTTAGGAGCTTTCTTT.

This rearrangement joins TRBV6-5 to TRBJ1-1; D is undetermined. Trimming took off 7 bases at V and 0 bases at J, with 15 bases between the two ends. The CDR3 spans 15 residues. CDR1 is MNHEY, CDR2 SVGAGI, per germline. CDR3 DNA: TGTGCCAGCACACTCGGGCATTCCATGAACACTGAAGCTTTCTTT. It encodes CASTLGHSMNTEAFF.

V gene TRBV5-5 combines with J gene TRBJ2-2, with D perhaps given as TRBD1 or TRBD2 (5 bases each). The CDR3 extends over 16 amino acids. The V and J ends lost 3 bases and 7 bases respectively, with 19 bases between them. Per the germline V gene, CDR1 is SGHKS and CDR2 is YYEKEE (reference sequence). The CDR3 loop is CASSSGPREGVGELFF. CDR3 DNA: TGTGCCAGCAGCTCGGGACCGAGGGAAGGGGTCGGGGAGCTGTTTTTT. Based on the CDR3 plus reference TRBV5-5 and TRBJ2-2, the full variable domain is DAGVTQSPTHLIKTRGQQVTLRCSPISGHKSVSWYQQVLGQGPQFIFQYYEKEERGRGNFPDRFSARQFPNYSSELNVNALLLGDSALYLCASSSGPREGVGELFFGEGSRLTVL.

This clone was picked up a small number of times. DNA of the CDR3: TGTGCCAGCAGTGACGCTTCTACAGGCGAGCAGTACGTC. This gives the protein CASSDASTGEQYV. The chain joins TRBV25-1 to TRBJ2-7; D possibly corresponds to TRBD1 (5 bases). V was shortened by 3 bases and J by 6 bases, with 12 bases between the two germline ends. CDR3 length: 13 amino acids. Germline CDR1 reads MGHDK; CDR2 reads SYGVNS.

The genes are TRBV6-1 and TRBJ1-3, with D uncertain. The CDR3 is made up of 15 amino acids. Germline V CDR1 and CDR2: MNHNS, SASEGT. The ends were cut back, 1 base at V and 0 bases at J, with 7 bases in the middle. CDR3 sequence (DNA): TGTGCCAGCAGTGAAGACCAAAACTCTGGAAACACCATATATTTT. It encodes CASSEDQNSGNTIYF.

This clone turned up a few times. This chain links TRBV29-1 with TRBJ1-6; no firm D call. CDR3 size: 13 residues. Trimming took 3 bases from V and 7 from J, leaving 10 bases between them. Germline V gene lookup returns CDR1 SQVTM and CDR2 ANQGSEA. CDR3: CSVEEGPNSPLHF. In nucleotides, the CDR3 is TGCAGCGTTGAGGAGGGTCCGAATTCACCCCTCCACTTT.

The chain joins TRBV19 to TRBJ1-1, with D unclear. Germline CDR1 is LNHDA and CDR2 is SQIVND (reference sequence). Deletions cut 7 bases from V and 0 bases from J, with 18 bases between. The CDR3 is made up of 16 amino acids. CDR3 region: CASTTDGVGMNTEAFF. DNA for the CDR3: TGTGCCAGTACCACGGATGGAGTGGGAATGAACACTGAAGCTTTCTTT.

The CDR3 loop is CASSVSFRDSSVFF. CDR3 coding DNA: TGTGCCAGCAGTGTCAGCTTCCGGGACTCCTCGGTGTTCTTC. The chain carries TRBV2 and TRBJ2-1; possibly TRBD2 for D (6 bases). The CDR3 extends over 14 amino acids. The germline V gene has CDR1 SNHLY and CDR2 FYNNEI. The V end lost 4 bases, the J end lost 15 bases, and 22 bases lay between the germline ends.

The chain recombines TRBV7-9 with TRBJ2-2; D is perhaps TRBD1 or TRBD2 (6 bases each). Germline CDR1 reads SEHNR; CDR2 reads FQNEAQ (reference sequence). The ends were cut back, 4 bases at V and 5 bases at J, with 14 bases in the middle. This CDR3 is built from 15 residues. The CDR3: CASSSPGAGTGELFF. The CDR3 coding sequence is TGTGCCAGCAGCTCCCCGGGGGCCGGGACCGGGGAGCTGTTTTTT.

This chain joins TRBV7-3 and TRBJ2-2; 9 bases fit TRBD1. V shed 2 bases, J shed 1 base, and the junction held 2 bases outside the gene matches. Per the germline V gene, CDR1 is SGHTA and CDR2 is FQGTGA. This CDR3 is built from 16 residues. The chain's CDR3 is CASSLDRGVNTGELFF. The CDR3 DNA reads TGTGCCAGCAGCTTAGACAGGGGGGTGAACACCGGGGAGCTGTTTTTT.

The chain links TRBV5-5 to TRBJ2-7, with unresolved D. CDR1 is SGHKS, CDR2 YYEKEE, per germline (reference sequence). V lost 4 bases to trimming and J lost 6 bases, with 14 bases between them. The CDR3 sequence is 13 residues long. CDR3 protein: CASSPDRSREQYF. The CDR3 DNA follows: TGTGCCAGCAGCCCCGACCGTAGTCGCGAGCAGTACTTC.

The V gene is TRBV5-1, the J gene TRBJ2-1; 9 bases are shared with TRBD1. Germline CDR1 is SGHRS and CDR2 is YFSETQ. The CDR3 is 13 amino acids. The trim removed 4 bases at V and 6 bases at J, leaving 2 bases unmatched. The CDR3 DNA reads TGCGCCAGCAGCCTGACAGGGGGCAATGAGCAGTTCTTC. This encodes CASSLTGGNEQFF.

This clone appeared a few times. V usage is TRBV7-7 and J usage is TRBJ1-6; D remains unclear. V was clipped by 6 bases and J by 7 bases, with 10 bases between them. This CDR3 has 13 residues. The V gene's germline CDR1 is SSHAT and CDR2 FNYEAQ (reference sequence). CDR3 DNA: TGTGCCAGCAGTAGGAGGGAAAATTCACCCCTCCACTTT. Translation: CASSRRENSPLHF.

This sequence joins TRBV5-8 and TRBJ2-4; D not resolved. Per the germline V gene, CDR1 is SGHTS and CDR2 is YDEGEE. This CDR3 has 14 amino acids. V lost 0 bases to trimming and J lost 6 bases, with 10 bases between them. CDR3 loop: CASSLGRLGNIQYF. In DNA, the CDR3 is TGTGCCAGCAGCTTGGGTAGGTTAGGAAACATTCAGTACTTC. Variable domain in full (rest from reference TRBV5-8 and TRBJ2-4): EAGVTQSPTHLIKTRGQQATLRCSPISGHTSVYWYQQALGLGLQFLLWYDEGEERNRGNFPPRFSGRQFPNYSSELNVNALELEDSALYLCASSLGRLGNIQYFGAGTRLSVL.

V is TRBV7-8 and J is TRBJ1-1; a weak D match, TRBD1 (5 bases). The CDR3 has 14 amino acids. The V gene's germline CDR1 is SGHVS and CDR2 FQNEAQ. The germline V and J ends were trimmed by 2 bases and 2 bases, with 9 bases remaining between them. The DNA for the CDR3 is TGTGCCAGCAGCTTAAGTCAGGGAAACACTGAAGCTTTCTTT. Protein product: CASSLSQGNTEAFF.

The gene calls are TRBV7-7 and TRBJ2-3, with D possibly being TRBD1 or TRBD2 (6 bases each). The CDR3 extends over 16 amino acids. Trimming took 1 base from V and 4 from J, leaving 15 bases between them. The germline V gene has CDR1 SSHAT and CDR2 FNYEAQ (reference sequence). The CDR3 sequence is CASSLGGTREADTQYF. The CDR3 bases are TGTGCCAGCAGCTTAGGCGGGACAAGGGAGGCAGATACGCAGTATTTT.

The rearrangement joins TRBV6-5 to TRBJ1-3, with a weak D call TRBD1 (6 bases). This CDR3 contains 14 residues. The V gene lost 5 bases and the J gene lost 7 bases, with 15 bases spanning the gap. Germline V gives CDR1 MNHEY, CDR2 SVGAGI. The CDR3 spells CASSPGTTPNTIYF. In DNA form, the CDR3 reads TGTGCCAGCAGTCCCGGGACAACTCCCAACACCATATATTTT.

This clone was counted only a few times. This chain uses TRBV19 with TRBJ2-1, with 9 bases identical to TRBD2. The V segment lost 4 bases and the J segment 4 bases; nucleotides outside the gene matches: 5. Germline CDR1 and CDR2: LNHDA and SQIVND (reference sequence). The CDR3 runs to 15 residues. For the CDR3, the DNA is TGTGCCAGTAGTACCAGCGGGGGGAGGTACAATGAGCAGTTCTTC. It specifies CASSTSGGRYNEQFF. Combining the CDR3 with reference TRBV19 and TRBJ2-1 gives the whole variable domain DGGITQSPKYLFRKEGQNVTLSCEQNLNHDAMYWYRQDPGQGLRLIYYSQIVNDFQKGDIAEGYSVSREKKESFPLTVTSAQKNPTAFYLCASSTSGGRYNEQFFGPGTRLTVL.

The chain uses TRBV7-8 and TRBJ2-2; maybe TRBD1 (6 bases). Germline V gene lookup returns CDR1 SGHVS and CDR2 FQNEAQ. The V end lost 1 base, the J end lost 6 bases, and 15 bases lay between the germline ends. This CDR3 has 16 residues. The CDR3 loop is CASSLDGGPGAGELFF. Here the CDR3 DNA reads TGTGCCAGCAGCTTAGATGGGGGCCCCGGTGCCGGGGAGCTGTTTTTT. The whole variable domain, filled in from reference TRBV7-8 and TRBJ2-2, reads GAGVSQSPRYKVAKRGQDVALRCDPISGHVSLFWYQQALGQGPEFLTYFQNEAQLDKSGLPSDRFFAERPEGSVSTLKIQRTQQEDSAVYLCASSLDGGPGAGELFFGEGSRLTVL.

The DNA for the CDR3 is TGCAGCGCTCTCCCAGGGAAATCTGATGGCTACACCTTC. Protein: CSALPGKSDGYTF. The genes are TRBV29-1 and TRBJ1-2, with D perhaps matching TRBD1 (5 bases). The length of the CDR3 is 13 residues. The V gene lost 7 bases and the J gene lost 6 bases, with 18 bases spanning the gap. Germline-derived CDR1 and CDR2 are SQVTM and ANQGSEA. The whole variable domain, filled in from reference TRBV29-1 and TRBJ1-2, reads SAVISQKPSRDICQRGTSLTIQCQVDSQVTMMFWYRQQPGQSLTLIATANQGSEATYESGFVIDKFPISRPNLTFSTLTVSNMSPEDSSIYLCSALPGKSDGYTFGSGTRLTVV.

This rearrangement joins TRBV7-3 to TRBJ2-1, with 9 bases lining up with TRBD2. Germline-derived CDR1 and CDR2 are SGHTA and FQGTGA. Germline trimming cut 2 bases from V and 5 bases from J; bases unmatched to any gene: 10. This CDR3 comprises 17 residues. CDR3 region: CASSLGGASGANNEQFF. The DNA for the CDR3 is TGTGCCAGCAGCTTAGGCGGGGCTAGCGGGGCGAACAATGAGCAGTTCTTC.

This clone came up once. The V gene is TRBV10-3, the J gene TRBJ2-1, with 8 bases aligning to TRBD2. The V gene's germline CDR1 is ENHRY and CDR2 SYGVKD. The CDR3 length is 11 residues. J was trimmed by 10 bases and V by 10 bases; bases with no gene match: 6. The DNA of the CDR3 is TGTGCCACCGCGTCTAGCGGGGAGCAGTTCTTC. It codes for CATASSGEQFF.

The chain has TRBV5-1 and TRBJ2-1, with D hard to call. With 4 bases removed from V and 5 bases from J, the gap between germline ends came to 16 bases. Per germline, CDR1 SGHRS and CDR2 YFSETQ. The CDR3 sequence is 15 residues long. The CDR3 sequence is CASSLDLGWHNEQFF. The CDR3 nucleotides are TGCGCCAGCAGCCTCGACCTGGGGTGGCACAATGAGCAGTTCTTC.

V and J are TRBV2 and TRBJ1-4; 9 bases map to TRBD1. Germline V CDR1 and CDR2: SNHLY, FYNNEI. Trimming cost V 6 bases and J 8 bases; bases outside gene matches: 7. The CDR3 sequence is 14 residues long. CDR3 DNA sequence: TGTGCCAGCAGGGACAGGGGAGATTTCGAAAAACTGTTTTTT. This codes for CASRDRGDFEKLFF.

J is TRBJ2-1 and V is TRBV5-1; 13 nucleotides agree with TRBD2. The CDR3 covers 18 residues. J gave up 1 base and V 2 bases, and 6 bases lay outside the gene matches. CDR1 and CDR2 (germline): SGHRS, YFSETQ. The CDR3 loop reads CASSFRTSGGTSYNEQFF. The CDR3 nucleotides read TGCGCCAGCAGCTTTCGGACTAGCGGGGGCACATCCTACAATGAGCAGTTCTTC.

This clone has only one observation. The V call is TRBV23-1, the J call TRBJ2-4; unclear D gene. TRBV23-1 is labeled an ORF, and its function is uncertain. V lost 0 bases and J lost 6, with 15 bases in between. CDR3 length equals 16 residues. CDR3 nucleotides: TGCGCCAGCAGTCAATCGTGCGGTACCCCCCGAAACATTCAGTACTTC. Protein product: CASSQSCGTPRNIQYF.